What follows is one T cell receptor (beta chain) and its context. This specimen comes from a study of technical replicates of blood from several donors. This CDR3 contains 13 residues. Germline-derived CDR1 and CDR2 are SNHLY and FYNNEI. V was shortened by 3 bases and J by 2 bases, with 8 bases between the two germline ends. Produced via immunoSEQ multiplex PCR; TCRdb's table is partial and in-frame only. The sample comprises about 82,000 clones, just under 95% of which are singletons, and roughly 0.4% rests with the top ten. The rearrangement links TRBV2 to TRBJ2-7; TRBD1 is a possible D gene (5 bases). Sequenced sample: T cells isolated from PBMCs. The origin of this receptor is a human donor in good health. The CDR3 is CASSETVTYEQYF. The DNA for the CDR3 is TGTGCCAGCAGTGAGACAGTGACCTACGAGCAGTACTTC.